These 20 T cell receptor beta chains came from one sample sequenced in a study of blood T cell repertoires in COVID-19. Sequencing was performed with immunoSEQ multiplex PCR; in TCRdb, only in-frame clones are kept and a portion is missing. Of about 98,000 clones in the sample, over 80% were seen once. The sample taken for sequencing was peripheral blood. The source is a man of 80 years or more with acute or convalescent COVID-19.

The CDR3, as DNA: TGTGCCAGCAGTTCAAACAGGGTAGGAACTGAAGCTTTCTTT. It yields the protein CASSSNRVGTEAFF. The chain has TRBV6-2 or TRBV6-3 and TRBJ1-1; possibly TRBD1 for D (6 bases). Trimming took off 4 bases at V and 5 bases at J, with 14 bases between the two ends. The CDR3 contains 14 residues. Germline CDR1 reads MNHEY; CDR2 reads SVGEGT.

The V call is TRBV24-1, the J call TRBJ2-2; D is possibly TRBD1 (5 bases). This CDR3 is built from 12 residues. V was trimmed by 10 bases and J by 1 base, leaving 6 bases between them. Germline lookup yields CDR1 KGHDR and CDR2 SFDVKD. The CDR3 sequence is CATGQNTGELFF. CDR3 in DNA: TGTGCCACAGGACAGAACACCGGGGAGCTGTTTTTT.

The chain employs TRBV5-1 and TRBJ1-2; the D gene is possibly TRBD1 (6 bases). The ends were cut back, 5 bases at V and 4 bases at J, with 15 bases in the middle. Germline V gene data show CDR1 as SGHRS and CDR2 as YFSETQ. CDR3 size: 14 residues. This chain's CDR3 is CASSSGDGPYGYTF. DNA for the CDR3: TGCGCCAGCAGTTCAGGGGACGGCCCCTATGGCTACACCTTC.

The V call is TRBV6-2 or TRBV6-3, the J call TRBJ2-7, with 13 bases that match TRBD2. The CDR3 spans 14 residues. Germline loops: CDR1 MNHEY, CDR2 SVGEGT. Trimming at V came to 6 bases and at J to 7 bases, leaving 6 bases not matched to a gene. In nucleotides, the CDR3 is TGTGCCAGCAGCCTGACTAGCGGGAGGCAAGAGCAGTACTTC. Amino acid sequence: CASSLTSGRQEQYF.

This chain connects TRBV19 to TRBJ1-3; D is perhaps TRBD1 (6 bases). V gave up 11 bases and J gave up 0 bases, with 17 bases separating them. The germline CDR1 and CDR2 sequences are LNHDA and SQIVND (reference sequence). The CDR3 runs 15 residues. CDR3 in amino acids: CACALDRSSGNTIYF. The CDR3 DNA follows: TGTGCCTGTGCCCTCGACAGGAGCTCTGGAAACACCATATATTTT.

The V and J genes are TRBV5-1 and TRBJ1-2; possible D gene TRBD1, 6 bases. The CDR3 runs to 15 residues. Between the trimmed V and J ends, which lost 3 bases and 5 bases, there was a span of 17 bases. Germline values: CDR1 SGHRS, CDR2 YFSETQ. Written as DNA, the CDR3 is TGCGCCAGCAGCTCGACAATACAGGGCCTATATGGCTACACCTTC. Translation: CASSSTIQGLYGYTF.

In this sample, this clone turned up once. The chain joins TRBV19 to TRBJ2-3; TRBD2 aligns across 7 bases. The CDR3 loop spans 15 amino acids. V trimming: 6 bases; J trimming: 1 base; junction bases outside the gene matches: 7. The germline V gene has CDR1 LNHDA and CDR2 SQIVND (reference sequence). CDR3 protein: CASRGLSLGTDTQYF. The CDR3 bases are TGTGCCAGTAGGGGACTAAGTCTCGGCACAGATACGCAGTATTTT.

This CDR3 is CSVERDRGRTEAFF. The CDR3 nucleotides are TGCAGCGTTGAACGGGACAGGGGGCGGACTGAAGCTTTCTTT. The chain employs TRBV29-1 and TRBJ1-1; 12 nucleotides agree with TRBD1. V dropped 2 bases and J dropped 5; count of bases not matched to a gene: 3. The CDR3 is 14 residues long. Germline V gives CDR1 SQVTM, CDR2 ANQGSEA.

The chain couples TRBV5-5 to TRBJ2-3; TRBD1 agrees at 11 bases. Germline V gene data show CDR1 as SGHKS and CDR2 as YYEKEE (reference sequence). V shed 7 bases, J shed 9 bases, and the junction held 16 bases outside the gene matches. This CDR3 has 16 residues. CDR3 nucleotide sequence: TGTGCCAGCGACCCCGGGACAGGGGGGAATTCTGTAACGCAGTATTTT. This codes for CASDPGTGGNSVTQYF.

This chain links TRBV28 with TRBJ1-1; 7 nucleotides agree with TRBD1. The CDR3 loop spans 12 amino acids. The germline V gene has CDR1 MDHEN and CDR2 SYDVKM. V lost 6 bases and J lost 9; bases outside the gene matches: 7. CDR3 amino acids: CASSGGDRKAFF. In nucleotides, the CDR3 is TGTGCCAGCAGCGGGGGGGACAGAAAAGCTTTCTTT. The complete variable domain, with remaining parts taken from reference TRBV28 and TRBJ1-1, reads DVKVTQSSRYLVKRTGEKVFLECVQDMDHENMFWYRQDPGLGLRLIYFSYDVKMKEKGDIPEGYSVSREKKERFSLILESASTNQTSMYLCASSGGDRKAFFGQGTRLTVV.

This clone was counted only a few times. The V gene is TRBV28, the J gene TRBJ1-5; D is uncertain. The CDR3 has 16 amino acids. Trimming cost V 3 bases and J 3 bases, with 15 bases left between them. Per germline, CDR1 MDHEN and CDR2 SYDVKM. CDR3 protein: CASSLRGGLLNQPQHF. The DNA for the CDR3 is TGTGCCAGCAGTTTGCGTGGCGGACTTCTCAATCAGCCCCAGCATTTT.

This sequence joins TRBV29-1 and TRBJ1-4; 7 nucleotides match TRBD1. The V gene's germline CDR1 is SQVTM and CDR2 ANQGSEA. The CDR3 length is 13 residues. Trimming removed 5 bases from V and 7 bases from J; junction bases left unmatched: 7. CDR3 nucleotide sequence: TGCAGCGTTTCCGGGACAGTGGGTGAAAAACTGTTTTTT. Amino acid sequence: CSVSGTVGEKLFF.

This clone was seen only a few times. The chain recombines TRBV11-2 with TRBJ2-3; TRBD2 agrees at 15 bases. The CDR3 has 20 amino acids. CDR1 SGHAT and CDR2 FQNNGV come from the germline V gene. Trimming took 0 bases from V and 2 from J; bases not matched to a gene: 9. CDR3 sequence reads: CASSLEGTSGGKETTDTQYF. Here the CDR3 DNA reads TGTGCCAGCAGCTTAGAGGGGACTAGCGGGGGGAAGGAGACCACAGATACGCAGTATTTT. The full variable domain, its missing parts supplied by reference TRBV11-2 and TRBJ2-3, is EAGVAQSPRYKIIEKRQSVAFWCNPISGHATLYWYQQILGQGPKLLIQFQNNGVVDDSQLPKDRFSAERLKGVDSTLKIQPAKLEDSAVYLCASSLEGTSGGKETTDTQYFGPGTRLTVL.

The V gene is TRBV5-6, the J gene TRBJ2-7; 7 bases align to TRBD1. The CDR3 sequence is 15 residues long. With 4 bases clipped from V and 7 bases from J, the junction kept 14 bases outside the gene matches. Germline values: CDR1 SGHDT, CDR2 YYEEEE. The CDR3 spells CASSVTGSLSQEQYF. In nucleotides, the CDR3 is TGTGCCAGCAGCGTGACAGGGTCCCTCTCTCAGGAGCAGTACTTC.

This clone was seen a single time. The chain has TRBV3-1 (or the pseudogene TRBV3-2) and TRBJ2-1; D uncertain. Germline V gives CDR1 LGHDT, CDR2 YNNKEL (reference sequence). The CDR3 length is 16 residues. V lost 1 base, J lost 0 bases, and 10 bases lay in between. As DNA, the CDR3 is TGTGCCAGCAGCCAAGGGGCCAGCAGCTCCTACAATGAGCAGTTCTTC. This encodes CASSQGASSSYNEQFF.

The chain couples TRBV7-2 to TRBJ2-1, with 15 bases identical to TRBD2. Germline CDR1 is SGHTA and CDR2 is FQGNSA. Trimming at V came to 5 bases and at J to 9 bases, leaving 8 bases not matched to a gene. This CDR3 spans 16 amino acids. The CDR3 is CASSPGLAGGQGEQFF. DNA of the CDR3: TGTGCCAGCAGCCCCGGACTAGCGGGGGGGCAGGGTGAGCAGTTCTTC.

This chain links TRBV28 with TRBJ1-3; D is ambiguous. The CDR3 totals 16 residues. Between the trimmed V and J ends, which lost 7 bases and 7 bases, there was a span of 23 bases. Germline CDR1 MDHEN, CDR2 SYDVKM. The CDR3 coding sequence is TGTGCCAGCATCGATTCGCGCCGAGGGTTGAGGAACACCATATATTTT. As protein: CASIDSRRGLRNTIYF.

The rearrangement uses TRBV6-6 and TRBJ1-1; TRBD1 matches at 9 bases. CDR3 length: 16 amino acids. Germline V CDR1 and CDR2: MNHNY, SVGAGI (reference sequence). Losses at the gene ends were 4 bases for V and 1 base for J; bases not matched to a gene: 7. This CDR3 is CASSSIGQGPNTEAFF. DNA for the CDR3: TGTGCCAGCAGTTCCATAGGACAGGGGCCGAACACTGAAGCTTTCTTT.

The chain combines TRBV6-6 with TRBJ1-1; possible D gene TRBD1, 5 bases. CDR3 size: 14 residues. Trimming left V 8 bases short and J 5 bases short, with 18 bases between. Germline lookup yields CDR1 MNHNY and CDR2 SVGAGI (reference sequence). CDR3 sequence reads: CASPSEGRGTEAFF. The CDR3 DNA reads as TGTGCCAGCCCCTCGGAGGGGCGAGGAACTGAAGCTTTCTTT.

The chain combines TRBV16 with TRBJ2-1; 10 nucleotides line up with TRBD2. J gave up 4 bases and V 0 bases, and 12 bases lay outside the gene matches. Per germline, CDR1 KGHSY and CDR2 FQNENV. CDR3 size: 19 residues. The CDR3 sequence is CASSQSKGFIAGGYNEQFF. The CDR3 DNA is TGTGCCAGCAGCCAATCCAAGGGCTTCATAGCGGGGGGATACAATGAGCAGTTCTTC.